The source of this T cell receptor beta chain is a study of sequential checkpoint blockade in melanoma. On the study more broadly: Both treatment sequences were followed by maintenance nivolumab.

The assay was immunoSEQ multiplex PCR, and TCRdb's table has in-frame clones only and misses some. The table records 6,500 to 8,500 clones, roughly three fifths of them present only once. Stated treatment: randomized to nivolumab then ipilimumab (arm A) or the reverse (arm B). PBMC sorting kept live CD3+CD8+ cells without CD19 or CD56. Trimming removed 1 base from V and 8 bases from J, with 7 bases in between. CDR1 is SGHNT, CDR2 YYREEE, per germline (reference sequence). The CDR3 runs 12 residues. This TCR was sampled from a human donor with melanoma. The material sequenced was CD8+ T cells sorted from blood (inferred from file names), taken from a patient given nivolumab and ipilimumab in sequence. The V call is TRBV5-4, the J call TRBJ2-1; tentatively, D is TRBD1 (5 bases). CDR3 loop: CASSLIGDEQFF. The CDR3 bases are TGTGCCAGCAGCTTGATAGGGGATGAGCAGTTCTTC. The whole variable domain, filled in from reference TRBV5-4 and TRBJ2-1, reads ETGVTQSPTHLIKTRGQQVTLRCSSQSGHNTVSWYQQALGQGPQFIFQYYREEENGRGNFPPRFSGLQFPNYSSELNVNALELDDSALYLCASSLIGDEQFFGPGTRLTVL.